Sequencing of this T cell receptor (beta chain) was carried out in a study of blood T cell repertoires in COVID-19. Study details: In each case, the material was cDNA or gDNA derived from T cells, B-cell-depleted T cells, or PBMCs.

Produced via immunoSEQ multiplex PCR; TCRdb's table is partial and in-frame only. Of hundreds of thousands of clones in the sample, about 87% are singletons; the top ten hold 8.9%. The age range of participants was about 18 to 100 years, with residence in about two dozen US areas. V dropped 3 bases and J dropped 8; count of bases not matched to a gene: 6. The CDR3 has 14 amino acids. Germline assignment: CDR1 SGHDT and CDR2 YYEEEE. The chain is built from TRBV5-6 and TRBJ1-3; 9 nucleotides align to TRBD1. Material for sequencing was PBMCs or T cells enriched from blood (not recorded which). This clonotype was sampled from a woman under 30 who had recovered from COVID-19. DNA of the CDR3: TGTGCCAGCAGCTCACAGGGGGCAGAGGACACCATATATTTT. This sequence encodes CASSSQGAEDTIYF.